This entry lists 19 T cell receptor beta chains sequenced from one sample in a study of a mutant IDH1 vaccine in newly diagnosed glioma. The antigens of these receptors remain unknown. Libraries were prepared by immunoSEQ multiplex PCR; TCRdb keeps only in-frame clonotypes and omits some of them. The repertoire consists of about 75,000 clones, with 75% to 95% occurring once and the leading ten covering roughly 0.56%. Time point noted: week 5, during vaccination. With topical imiquimod, each dose of the vaccine consisted of 300 ug of mutant IDH1 20-mer peptide. The sequences come from PBMCs, collected from a glioma patient whose treatment included an IDH1 peptide vaccine. These receptor sequences come from a woman in her 50s with glioma.

This rearrangement joins TRBV25-1 to TRBJ1-6; D not resolved. CDR1 and CDR2 from the germline V gene are MGHDK and SYGVNS. The CDR3 runs to 14 residues. V was cut by 4 bases and J by 6 bases, with 10 bases left in between. CDR3 sequence reads: CASSAPGRNSPLHF. The CDR3 DNA reads TGTGCCAGCAGTGCACCGGGTCGTAATTCACCCCTCCACTTT.

This clone was observed a single time. The chain has TRBV2 and TRBJ2-7; 10 positions match TRBD1. The germline gives CDR1 SNHLY, CDR2 FYNNEI. V shed 6 bases and J 2 bases; nucleotides not matched to a gene: 1. CDR3 size: 13 residues. The CDR3 bases are TGTGCCAGCAGGGGGACAGGGGCCTACGAGCAGTACTTC. Translation gives CASRGTGAYEQYF.

The CDR3 loop reads CASFPGQGGRQETQYF. In DNA, the CDR3 is TGTGCCAGCTTTCCGGGACAGGGCGGAAGGCAAGAGACCCAGTACTTC. J is TRBJ2-5 and V is TRBV2, with 9 bases lining up with TRBD1. Germline V gene data show CDR1 as SNHLY and CDR2 as FYNNEI. This CDR3 is built from 16 residues. Losses at the gene ends were 8 bases for V and 2 bases for J; bases not matched to a gene: 12.

The V and J genes are TRBV4-1 and TRBJ2-3; D is undetermined. Germline V gene sequence: CDR1 MGHRA, CDR2 YSYEKL. V shed 0 bases and J shed 0 bases, with 16 bases lying between them. CDR3 size: 18 residues. This CDR3 reads CASSQEFMSAPSTDTQYF. The CDR3 nucleotides read TGCGCCAGCAGCCAAGAGTTTATGAGCGCCCCTAGCACAGATACGCAGTATTTT.

This chain's CDR3 is CAWSVMGTGYGYTF. CDR3 in DNA: TGTGCCTGGAGTGTAATGGGGACAGGCTATGGCTACACCTTC. The rearrangement joins TRBV30 to TRBJ1-2; 8 bases match TRBD1. This CDR3 has 14 residues. Germline-derived CDR1 and CDR2 are GTSNPN and SVGIG (reference sequence). Trimming removed 0 bases from V and 4 bases from J; junction bases left unmatched: 4.

The table lists this clone with a count of one. The chain links TRBV5-6 to TRBJ1-1; 7 positions agree with TRBD1. The CDR3 has 14 residues. The V gene's germline CDR1 is SGHDT and CDR2 YYEEEE. Trimming removed 7 bases from V and 0 bases from J; junction bases left unmatched: 6. Here the CDR3 DNA reads TGTGCCAGCGGGCGACAGGGCGTGAACACTGAAGCTTTCTTT. Protein product: CASGRQGVNTEAFF.

The chain has TRBV5-1 and TRBJ1-5, with D unresolved. The germline V and J ends were trimmed by 2 bases and 4 bases, with 7 bases remaining between them. The V gene's germline CDR1 is SGHRS and CDR2 YFSETQ. This CDR3 spans 13 amino acids. The CDR3 DNA sequence: TGCGCCAGCAGCTTAAGTCCAAATCAGCCCCAGCATTTT. Protein: CASSLSPNQPQHF.

The chain has TRBV27 and TRBJ2-7, with a tentative D call TRBD1 (7 bases). The CDR3 has 16 residues. The V gene lost 8 bases and the J gene lost 1 base, with 21 bases spanning the gap. Germline CDR1 is MNHEY and CDR2 is SMNVEV (reference sequence). The DNA of the CDR3 is TGTGCCAGCTCGAGACAGGGAGGAATACTGTCCTACGAGCAGTACTTC. It specifies CASSRQGGILSYEQYF.

The chain recombines TRBV10-1 with TRBJ1-5; D unclear. Germline V lookup: CDR1 WNHNN, CDR2 SYGVQD (reference sequence). Between the trimmed V and J ends, which lost 3 bases and 3 bases, there was a span of 9 bases. The CDR3 is 14 residues long. The CDR3 here is CASSESGVNQPQHF. The DNA for the CDR3 is TGCGCCAGCAGTGAATCGGGCGTCAATCAGCCCCAGCATTTT.

This rearrangement joins TRBV28 to TRBJ2-7; 8 nucleotides agree with TRBD2. The V gene's germline CDR1 is MDHEN and CDR2 SYDVKM. The CDR3 is 17 residues long. V shed 2 bases and J 2 bases; nucleotides not matched to a gene: 11. As DNA, the CDR3 is TGTGCCAGCAGTTTACCGGTCGGTACTAGCGGTACCTACGAGCAGTACTTC. Residues: CASSLPVGTSGTYEQYF.

V usage is TRBV2 and J usage is TRBJ2-7, with TRBD2 identical over 8 bases. The V segment lost 6 bases and the J segment 3 bases; nucleotides outside the gene matches: 4. This CDR3 has 13 residues. Germline values: CDR1 SNHLY, CDR2 FYNNEI. The CDR3, as DNA: TGTGCCAGCAGCGCCGGGACTAGCTACGAGCAGTACTTC. Protein product: CASSAGTSYEQYF.

The J gene is TRBJ1-3, the V gene TRBV6-1; possible D gene TRBD1, 5 bases. This CDR3 has 15 amino acids. V was pared by 3 bases and J by 1 base, with 10 bases between. The germline CDR1 and CDR2 sequences are MNHNS and SASEGT. The DNA for the CDR3 is TGTGCCAGCAGTGATTATGGGGGGTCTGGAAACACCATATATTTT. Its translation is CASSDYGGSGNTIYF.

V is TRBV28 and J is TRBJ2-7; D tentatively reads TRBD1 or TRBD2 (5 bases each). There are 14 residues in the CDR3. The V gene lost 5 bases and the J gene lost 3 bases, with 14 bases spanning the gap. CDR1 and CDR2 from the germline V gene are MDHEN and SYDVKM. In DNA, the CDR3 is TGTGCCAGCAGTACTCCGGGACCCAACTACGAGCAGTACTTC. Translation: CASSTPGPNYEQYF.

This clone was detected only once. The V call is TRBV19, the J call TRBJ1-5; D may be TRBD1 (6 bases). This CDR3 spans 14 amino acids. The V end lost 6 bases, the J end lost 3 bases, and 12 bases lay between the germline ends. Germline V gene lookup returns CDR1 LNHDA and CDR2 SQIVND (reference sequence). CDR3 nucleotides: TGTGCCAGTAGCCAGGACAGTCCCAATCAGCCCCAGCATTTT. Translation: CASSQDSPNQPQHF. Supplemented by reference TRBV19 and TRBJ1-5, the full variable domain reads DGGITQSPKYLFRKEGQNVTLSCEQNLNHDAMYWYRQDPGQGLRLIYYSQIVNDFQKGDIAEGYSVSREKKESFPLTVTSAQKNPTAFYLCASSQDSPNQPQHFGDGTRLSIL.

The rearrangement uses TRBV30 and TRBJ1-2; D is ambiguous. CDR1 and CDR2 from the germline V gene are GTSNPN and SVGIG (reference sequence). V dropped 0 bases and J dropped 4 bases, with 3 bases sitting between them. This CDR3 spans 11 amino acids. As DNA, the CDR3 is TGTGCCTGGAGTGTCATCTATGGCTACACCTTC. Translation gives CAWSVIYGYTF.

CDR3 sequence reads: CASGEAGGETQYF. As DNA, the CDR3 is TGTGCCAGCGGGGAAGCGGGAGGGGAGACCCAGTACTTC. The chain links TRBV6-6 to TRBJ2-5; 10 nucleotides line up with TRBD2. The V segment lost 8 bases and the J segment 5 bases; nucleotides outside the gene matches: 5. Germline V gene sequence: CDR1 MNHNY, CDR2 SVGAGI (reference sequence). The CDR3 sequence is 13 residues long.

The rearrangement uses TRBV6-6 and TRBJ1-1; 7 bases fit TRBD1. The junction had 9 bases not matched to a gene; V was cut back by 0 bases and J by 8 bases. CDR3 length equals 15 residues. Germline CDR1 and CDR2: MNHNY and SVGAGI (reference sequence). The CDR3 loop reads CASSYSIGTAREAFF. The CDR3 DNA reads TGTGCCAGCAGTTACTCGATCGGGACAGCAAGGGAAGCTTTCTTT.

The chain recombines TRBV7-8 with TRBJ1-5; maybe TRBD1 (6 bases). The V and J ends lost 1 base and 2 bases respectively, with 21 bases between them. Looked up from germline, CDR1 is SGHVS and CDR2 is FQNEAQ. There are 19 residues in the CDR3. The CDR3 DNA sequence: TGTGCCAGCAGCTTAGGGGGGAAACAGGGAGATGGTGGCAATCAGCCCCAGCATTTT. The encoded protein is CASSLGGKQGDGGNQPQHF. The variable domain in full, completed from reference TRBV7-8 and TRBJ1-5, reads GAGVSQSPRYKVAKRGQDVALRCDPISGHVSLFWYQQALGQGPEFLTYFQNEAQLDKSGLPSDRFFAERPEGSVSTLKIQRTQQEDSAVYLCASSLGGKQGDGGNQPQHFGDGTRLSIL.

The gene calls are TRBV9 and TRBJ2-7; perhaps TRBD2 as D (5 bases). Per germline, CDR1 SGDLS and CDR2 YYNGEE. This CDR3 comprises 14 residues. The V end lost 0 bases, the J end lost 2 bases, and 9 bases lay between the germline ends. For the CDR3, the DNA is TGTGCCAGCAGCGTAGGTACTAGTACCTACGAGCAGTACTTC. Its translation is CASSVGTSTYEQYF.